This T cell receptor (beta chain) was identified in a study of blood T cell repertoires in COVID-19. In the study overall: COVID-19 samples collected from the United States, Italy and Spain covered acute and convalescent phases.

In the authors' methods: Reference gene primer amplification in the assay estimated nucleated cell counts. Clones were sequenced by immunoSEQ multiplex PCR, and TCRdb holds only the in-frame ones, with some missing. That table gives V, J and clone size, and the DNA gave D and trimming. Seen here are roughly 70,000 clones, 70% to 75% observed once, and the top ten hold roughly 35%. Germline V gene sequence: CDR1 SNHLY, CDR2 FYNNEI. The CDR3 extends over 13 amino acids. The germline V and J ends were trimmed by 4 bases and 4 bases, with 10 bases remaining between them. The V call is TRBV2, the J call TRBJ1-2; D ambiguous. The sequenced sample was peripheral blood. This clonotype was sampled from a woman in her sixties or seventies with acute or convalescent COVID-19. Here the CDR3 reads CASSGNSAYGYTF. The CDR3 DNA reads TGTGCCAGCAGTGGAAATAGTGCCTATGGCTACACCTTC.